Listed below are T cell receptor beta chains from one sample, sequenced in a study of T cells after yellow fever vaccination. TCRdb recomputed calls from the 5' RACE reads with MiXCR, one row per CDR3 protein. The sample lists a few hundred thousand distinct CDR3 sequences; about 4.5% were seen once. The material was PBMCs, obtained 15 days after the yellow fever booster vaccination. These receptors were collected from a man aged 18-30 years who received the YFV17D yellow fever vaccine. CDR3s include the opening cysteine and the closing phenylalanine or tryptophan. Fields, in order: D gene, clone size, J gene, V gene, CDR3 DNA, CDR3 protein. A D gene is named only where the DNA matches it firmly. The listing skips clone size in some rows; elsewhere it reads once, few, many or a size class.

D: -; size: -; J: TRBJ2-5; V: TRBV7-2; DNA: TGTGCCAGCAGCCCAGTGAGGTCGGGGACCCAGTACTTC; CDR3: CASSPVRSGTQYF
D: -; size: many; J: TRBJ2-7; V: TRBV7-6; DNA: TGTGCCAGCAGCTTAGCTATTGGGCCCAGCTGGCTCGAGCAGTACTTC; CDR3: CASSLAIGPSWLEQYF
D: -; size: -; J: TRBJ2-6; V: TRBV10-3; DNA: TGTGCCATCAGTGAGAACAGGAGGGTCTCTGGGGCCAACGTCCTGACTTTC; CDR3: CAISENRRVSGANVLTF
D: -; size: many; J: TRBJ1-1; V: TRBV12-3/TRBV12-4; DNA: TGTGCCAGCAGTTTGAGAGACTTCGTATTAGCTTTCTTT; CDR3: CASSLRDFVLAFF
D: -; size: few; J: TRBJ1-5; V: TRBV6-6; DNA: TGTGCCAGCAGTTACGAAGCGACAGGCGATCAGCCCCAGCATTTT; CDR3: CASSYEATGDQPQHF
D: TRBD1; size: -; J: TRBJ1-1; V: TRBV29-1; DNA: TGCAGCGTTGAAGATCCAAAACAGGGGTCGAACACTGAAGCTTTCTTT; CDR3: CSVEDPKQGSNTEAFF
D: TRBD2; size: -; J: TRBJ2-3; V: TRBV4-1; DNA: TGCGCCAGCAGCCAAGGCAGACTAGCGGGGGCGCTTACGCAGTATTTT; CDR3: CASSQGRLAGALTQYF
D: -; size: many; J: TRBJ1-2; V: TRBV20-1; DNA: TGCAGTGCTCCAGATAACTATGGCTACACCTTC; CDR3: CSAPDNYGYTF
D: TRBD1; size: many; J: TRBJ1-1; V: TRBV7-2; DNA: TGTGCCAGCAGCTTAGTCTCGAGGGGGCGAGGGGCTGAAGCTTTCTTT; CDR3: CASSLVSRGRGAEAFF
D: TRBD1; size: few; J: TRBJ2-5; V: TRBV29-1; DNA: TGCAGCGCCCGACAGGGTCCGGAGACCCAGTACTTC; CDR3: CSARQGPETQYF